Listed below are T cell receptor beta chains from one sample, sequenced in a study of T-cell memory formation after mild COVID-19. TCRdb passed the 5' RACE reads through MiXCR, listing each CDR3 protein once. The top ten clones hold 3% of a sample with around 200,000 distinct CDR3 sequences, roughly 10% of them seen once. Sequencing was performed on PBMCs or a T cell subset sorted from them (not recorded which). These receptors originate from a young man who had mild COVID-19 (a few samples of this study predate the infection). Cell type and time point are not known. The CDR3 runs from the conserved cysteine through the conserved F or W. For some rows the clone size is stated as once, few or many, or as a class when expanded; others skip it.

j_gene,abundance,v_gene,CDR3aa
TRBJ2-1,NA,TRBV5-6,CASSLSFGGNEQFF
TRBJ2-5,NA,TRBV19,CASILEGQGIRETQYF
TRBJ2-6,NA,TRBV12-3/TRBV12-4,CASSLVAGANVLTF
TRBJ2-3,many,TRBV7-2,CASSKNRPADTQYF
TRBJ2-2,NA,TRBV29-1,CSVGKGMANTGELFF
TRBJ2-5,NA,TRBV12-3/TRBV12-4,CASSLWQQETQYF
TRBJ1-5,few,TRBV20-1,CSARQGYGNQPQHF
TRBJ1-1,NA,TRBV12-3/TRBV12-4,CASSLASKGVAFF
TRBJ1-2,NA,TRBV27,CASSIDRGYGYTF
TRBJ2-3,many,TRBV7-2,CASSPPNADTQYF
TRBJ1-6,few,TRBV30,CAWSRYNSPLHF
TRBJ1-5,NA,TRBV7-2,CASTSSGGQPQHF
TRBJ2-5,NA,TRBV24-1,CATSDSQGSGETQYF
TRBJ1-1,few,TRBV28,CASSSQPSYTEAFF
TRBJ2-5,few,TRBV5-1,CASSFAVRTGVDQETQYF
TRBJ2-3,NA,TRBV2,CASKRLASRLDTQYF
TRBJ2-3,few,TRBV12-3/TRBV12-4,CASGHRGRVDTQYF
TRBJ1-5,NA,TRBV27,CASSPRGGAGNQPQHF
TRBJ2-6,few,TRBV5-1,CASSPYGSHSGANVLTF
TRBJ2-1,NA,TRBV20-1,CSARVPGPDEQFF
TRBJ2-5,few,TRBV20-1,CSATRTGEETQYF
TRBJ2-1,many,TRBV5-1,CASSLGRLNEQFF
TRBJ2-1,NA,TRBV7-9,CASSLGQGRGFTEQFF
TRBJ2-7,NA,TRBV6-5,CASSYSSARFSYEQYF
TRBJ2-7,few,TRBV4-3,CASSQEGGWGGEQYF
TRBJ2-5,NA,TRBV7-9,CASSLAPSGGKETQYF
TRBJ2-3,many,TRBV12-3/TRBV12-4,CASSPAPVRDTQYF
TRBJ2-1,NA,TRBV15,CATSSGLVGPNEQFF
TRBJ1-1,NA,TRBV28,CASSYKTQEAFF
TRBJ1-5,many,TRBV20-1,CSARRDGNQPQHF
TRBJ2-7,few,TRBV4-1,CATKGGPGSRQYF
TRBJ2-2,many,TRBV12-3/TRBV12-4,CASIRQSGELFF
TRBJ1-2,few,TRBV5-1,CASSLATGNNYGYTF
TRBJ2-2,few,TRBV5-1,CASSLAGTGTGELFF
TRBJ1-4,NA,TRBV5-1,CASSLTGQGSLVGEKLFF
TRBJ2-1,NA,TRBV2,CASSEEAGTYNEQFF
TRBJ2-3,NA,TRBV5-4,CASSLGGGTTDTQYF
TRBJ2-2,few,TRBV5-1,CASSPGTGGLVGELFF
TRBJ2-2,NA,TRBV7-2,CASSPGLAGHGELFF
TRBJ1-2,NA,TRBV20-1,CSASVGTAYGYTF
TRBJ1-6,few,TRBV4-3,CASSQEVRNSPLHF
TRBJ2-5,once,TRBV20-1,CSARSTALLAGVRETQYF
TRBJ1-2,NA,TRBV20-1,CSATGGGYGYTF
TRBJ2-7,few,TRBV4-3,CASSRDGASYEQYF
TRBJ2-3,few,TRBV7-3,CASSLNSGTSGDTQYF
TRBJ1-3,few,TRBV7-2,CASSLPTGMADTIYF
TRBJ2-1,NA,TRBV7-2,CASSLEVAVAGVSYNEQFF
TRBJ1-1,NA,TRBV5-1,CASSARGLGTEAFF
TRBJ1-2,few,TRBV5-1,CASSLSQTNYGYTF
TRBJ1-1,NA,TRBV20-1,CSAARLVREAFF
TRBJ2-5,NA,TRBV7-2,CASRGQGVETQYF
TRBJ1-5,few,TRBV5-1,CASSLEGQFNQPQHF
TRBJ2-1,NA,TRBV15,CATSGDREGMTIVQFF